A single sample gave rise to the 23 T cell receptor beta chains below, sequenced in a study of shared clonotypes between healthy human individuals. Profiled with immunoSEQ multiplex PCR; TCRdb holds only in-frame clones, not every one. The repertoire consists of hundreds of thousands of clones, with around 72% occurring once and the leading ten covering 1.5% to 2%. Sequenced input: memory CD4+ T cells sorted from blood. Subset noted: CD45RA-negative fraction. The receptors were sampled from a woman aged 25 to 39 in good health.

The chain employs TRBV11-2 and TRBJ2-1; 11 bases are shared with TRBD2. Trimming at V came to 4 bases and at J to 7 bases, leaving 12 bases not matched to a gene. Germline values: CDR1 SGHAT, CDR2 FQNNGV. The CDR3 runs 17 residues. DNA for the CDR3: TGTGCCAGCAGCTCGTCCCTAGCGGGAGGTGGTTCGAATGAGCAGTTCTTC. This gives the protein CASSSSLAGGGSNEQFF.

V usage is TRBV28 and J usage is TRBJ2-3, with 8 positions matching TRBD2. The CDR3 runs to 14 residues. CDR1 and CDR2 from the germline V gene are MDHEN and SYDVKM. J was trimmed by 5 bases and V by 11 bases; bases with no gene match: 12. The CDR3 DNA is TGTGCCGTATCAACTAGCGGACTTGGAGATACGCAGTATTTT. It translates to CAVSTSGLGDTQYF.

The chain combines TRBV29-1 with TRBJ1-1; 7 nucleotides align to TRBD1. V gave up 3 bases and J gave up 11 bases; unmatched junction bases: 6. The CDR3 has 11 amino acids. Germline V CDR1 and CDR2: SQVTM, ANQGSEA. As DNA, the CDR3 is TGCAGCGTTGATCGGGGACAGATGGCTTTCTTT. Amino acids: CSVDRGQMAFF.

This rearrangement joins TRBV29-1 to TRBJ1-1; a weak D match, TRBD1 (6 bases). CDR3 length equals 14 residues. Trimming left V 8 bases short and J 3 bases short, with 19 bases between. Germline V gene lookup returns CDR1 SQVTM and CDR2 ANQGSEA. The CDR3 reads CSSVGPGADTEAFF. The CDR3 DNA is TGCAGCTCCGTGGGGCCAGGGGCGGACACTGAAGCTTTCTTT.

This chain links TRBV5-1 with TRBJ1-4; no clear D gene. The CDR3 covers 14 residues. V shed 4 bases and J shed 0 bases, with 7 bases lying between them. In germline, CDR1 is SGHRS, CDR2 YFSETQ. The CDR3 coding sequence is TGCGCCAGCAGCACCGGATCAACTAATGAAAAACTGTTTTTT. Translated, it gives CASSTGSTNEKLFF.

The chain joins TRBV18 to TRBJ2-2; weak D call: TRBD1 (6 bases). The length of the CDR3 is 18 residues. V lost 4 bases and J lost 4, with 22 bases in between. Germline V lookup: CDR1 KGHSH, CDR2 LQKENI. CDR3 protein: CASSRNPATGDSTGELFF. In nucleotides, the CDR3 is TGTGCCAGCTCACGCAATCCAGCGACAGGAGATTCCACCGGGGAGCTGTTTTTT. The full variable domain, completed using reference TRBV18 and TRBJ2-2, is NAGVMQNPRHLVRRRGQEARLRCSPMKGHSHVYWYRQLPEEGLKFMVYLQKENIIDESGMPKERFSAEFPKEGPSILRIQQVVRGDSAAYFCASSRNPATGDSTGELFFGEGSRLTVL.

The chain joins TRBV5-1 to TRBJ2-3; possible D gene TRBD2, 6 bases. This CDR3 is 15 amino acids long. Germline loops: CDR1 SGHRS, CDR2 YFSETQ. V was trimmed by 0 bases and J by 2 bases, leaving 10 bases between them. The CDR3 protein is CASSLAGLITDTQYF. In nucleotides, the CDR3 is TGCGCCAGCAGCTTGGCGGGACTTATCACAGATACGCAGTATTTT. Full variable domain (remainder filled in from reference TRBV5-1 and TRBJ2-3): KAGVTQTPRYLIKTRGQQVTLSCSPISGHRSVSWYQQTPGQGLQFLFEYFSETQRNKGNFPGRFSGRQFSNSRSEMNVSTLELGDSALYLCASSLAGLITDTQYFGPGTRLTVL.

This clone was observed a single time. The J gene is TRBJ1-1, the V gene TRBV28; tentative D call: TRBD1 (5 bases). Trimming took off 6 bases at V and 6 bases at J, with 17 bases between the two ends. This CDR3 comprises 14 residues. Germline V gene sequence: CDR1 MDHEN, CDR2 SYDVKM. The CDR3 reads CASRPLRGGSEAFF. The CDR3 nucleotides read TGTGCCAGCAGACCGCTAAGGGGTGGGTCTGAAGCTTTCTTT.

This sequence joins TRBV7-8 and TRBJ1-1, with a tentative D call TRBD1 (6 bases). CDR1 is SGHVS and CDR2 is FQNEAQ in the germline V gene. The CDR3 spans 14 residues. Trimming took off 5 bases at V and 7 bases at J, with 17 bases between the two ends. This CDR3 reads CASSPLEGGVEAFF. The CDR3 DNA sequence: TGTGCCAGCAGCCCCCTCGAGGGGGGTGTTGAAGCTTTCTTT.

The chain combines TRBV2 with TRBJ1-4; tentative D call: TRBD1 (6 bases). This CDR3 comprises 14 residues. V was clipped by 7 bases and J by 3 bases, with 12 bases between them. In germline, CDR1 is SNHLY, CDR2 FYNNEI. In nucleotides, the CDR3 is TGTGCCAGCAAAACGACAGGCCCTAATGAAAAACTGTTTTTT. This translates into CASKTTGPNEKLFF. Full variable domain (rest looked up from reference TRBV2 and TRBJ1-4): EPEVTQTPSHQVTQMGQEVILRCVPISNHLYFYWYRQILGQKVEFLVSFYNNEISEKSEIFDDQFSVERPDGSNFTLKIRSTKLEDSAMYFCASKTTGPNEKLFFGSGTQLSVL.

The chain has TRBV5-1 and TRBJ1-1, with D unclear. This CDR3 has 14 residues. Germline V gene data show CDR1 as SGHRS and CDR2 as YFSETQ. Trimming stripped 0 bases from V and 9 bases from J, with 15 bases between. The CDR3 DNA sequence: TGCGCCAGCAGCTTGGAACGTAGGGAAAAAAAAGCTTTCTTT. Encoded protein: CASSLERREKKAFF.

The V and J genes are TRBV5-1 and TRBJ2-1; TRBD2 aligns across 7 bases. Germline CDR1 is SGHRS and CDR2 is YFSETQ. J was trimmed by 3 bases and V by 7 bases; bases with no gene match: 1. The CDR3 totals 12 residues. The CDR3 nucleotides read TGCGCCAGCGGGAGGGGCTACAATGAGCAGTTCTTC. Translation gives CASGRGYNEQFF.

This chain connects TRBV6-6 to TRBJ1-2, with D possibly TRBD1 on 6 matching bases. Germline V lookup: CDR1 MNHNY, CDR2 SVGAGI (reference sequence). V lost 7 bases and J 7 bases, leaving 19 bases between the germline ends. The CDR3 length is 14 residues. The CDR3 protein is CASNQQTGRFGYTF. The CDR3 coding sequence is TGTGCCAGCAACCAACAGACAGGTCGGTTTGGCTACACCTTC.

The chain combines TRBV6-1 with TRBJ2-5; no clear D. The CDR3 is made up of 13 amino acids. The V and J ends lost 1 base and 2 bases respectively, with 5 bases between them. Germline loops: CDR1 MNHNS, CDR2 SASEGT. The CDR3 coding sequence is TGTGCCAGCAGTGAAGGACCACAAGAGACCCAGTACTTC. This sequence encodes CASSEGPQETQYF.

The rearrangement uses TRBV6-5 and TRBJ2-7; D perhaps matches TRBD1 (6 bases). With 7 bases removed from V and 5 bases from J, the gap between germline ends came to 18 bases. The germline V gene has CDR1 MNHEY and CDR2 SVGAGI. There are 14 residues in the CDR3. Here the CDR3 DNA reads TGTGCCAGCAACACAGGACAGAGGCCGAACGAGCAGTACTTC. Its protein product is CASNTGQRPNEQYF.

This rearrangement joins TRBV10-3 to TRBJ2-1; the D gene is possibly TRBD1 (6 bases). The germline V and J ends were trimmed by 10 bases and 8 bases, with 21 bases remaining between them. The CDR3 is made up of 14 amino acids. CDR1 and CDR2 from the germline V gene are ENHRY and SYGVKD. CDR3 region: CATTRDIPFHEQFF. The DNA for the CDR3 is TGTGCCACCACTCGGGACATACCCTTCCATGAGCAGTTCTTC.

J is TRBJ1-2 and V is TRBV5-1; D possibly corresponds to TRBD1 (6 bases). Deletions cut 0 bases from V and 8 bases from J, with 14 bases between. Germline assignment: CDR1 SGHRS and CDR2 YFSETQ. The CDR3 totals 14 residues. The CDR3 DNA reads as TGCGCCAGCAGCTTGGGGACAGACTCTATGGGCTACACCTTC. This translates into CASSLGTDSMGYTF. The whole variable domain, remainder taken from reference TRBV5-1 and TRBJ1-2, is KAGVTQTPRYLIKTRGQQVTLSCSPISGHRSVSWYQQTPGQGLQFLFEYFSETQRNKGNFPGRFSGRQFSNSRSEMNVSTLELGDSALYLCASSLGTDSMGYTFGSGTRLTVV.

This clone has just a few counts. This chain links TRBV2 with TRBJ1-1, with D possibly being TRBD1 (6 bases). The germline V and J ends were trimmed by 3 bases and 0 bases, with 17 bases remaining between them. This CDR3 has 17 amino acids. From germline, CDR1 is SNHLY and CDR2 FYNNEI. The CDR3 region has the DNA TGTGCCAGCAGTGATGAAGGGGCAGGGGATATGAACACTGAAGCTTTCTTT. Its translation: CASSDEGAGDMNTEAFF.

Only one count was recorded for this clone. The rearrangement links TRBV5-1 to TRBJ2-2; no clear D gene. The CDR3 covers 14 residues. CDR1 is SGHRS, CDR2 YFSETQ, per germline. The V end was cut by 0 bases, the J end by 1 base, with 4 bases between. CDR3 nucleotides: TGCGCCAGCAGCTTGGTCCTGAACACCGGGGAGCTGTTTTTT. Its protein product is CASSLVLNTGELFF.

This sequence joins TRBV15 and TRBJ2-3; D could derive from TRBD1 or TRBD2 (5 bases each). CDR3 size: 15 residues. Germline loops: CDR1 LNHNV, CDR2 YYDKDF (reference sequence). V was cut by 5 bases and J by 2 bases, with 14 bases left in between. This chain's CDR3 is CATSGGPIATDTQYF. Written as DNA, the CDR3 is TGTGCCACCAGCGGGGGACCGATAGCCACAGATACGCAGTATTTT.

The chain carries TRBV10-3 and TRBJ1-1; D call uncertain. Deletions cut 4 bases from V and 0 bases from J, with 12 bases between. Germline CDR1 is ENHRY and CDR2 is SYGVKD. There are 15 residues in the CDR3. CDR3 nucleotides: TGTGCCATCAGTGGGGTGAAGTCCATGAACACTGAAGCTTTCTTT. Its protein is CAISGVKSMNTEAFF.

The rearrangement links TRBV10-2 to TRBJ2-7, with 10 bases matching TRBD1. Germline CDR1 reads WSHSY; CDR2 reads SAAADI. The CDR3 is 12 residues long. CDR3 sequence (DNA): TGCGCCAGCAAGCCGGGACAGGGGCCCCCCAAGGTC. As protein: CASKPGQGPPKV.

The CDR3 protein is CASSPDPSSYNEQFF. The CDR3 DNA follows: TGTGCCAGCAGCCCCGACCCGAGCTCCTACAATGAGCAGTTCTTC. The gene calls are TRBV5-4 and TRBJ2-1, with D uncertain. This CDR3 spans 15 amino acids. Trimming shortened V by 4 bases and J by 0 bases, and 11 bases separated the two germline ends. The germline V gene encodes CDR1 SGHNT and CDR2 YYREEE (reference sequence).